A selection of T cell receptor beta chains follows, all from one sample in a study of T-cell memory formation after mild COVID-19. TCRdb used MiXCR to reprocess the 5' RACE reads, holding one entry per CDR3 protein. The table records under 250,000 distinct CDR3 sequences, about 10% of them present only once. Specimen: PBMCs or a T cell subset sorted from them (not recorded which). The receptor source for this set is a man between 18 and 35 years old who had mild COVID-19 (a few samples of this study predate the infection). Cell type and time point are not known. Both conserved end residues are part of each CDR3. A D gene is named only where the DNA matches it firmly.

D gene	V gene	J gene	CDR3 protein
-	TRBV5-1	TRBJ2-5	CASSYGTNQETQYF
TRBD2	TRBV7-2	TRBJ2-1	CASSFRTSGDNEQFF
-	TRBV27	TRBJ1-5	CASGLRSGANNQPQHF
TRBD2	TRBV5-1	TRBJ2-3	CASSVGSGGTDTQYF
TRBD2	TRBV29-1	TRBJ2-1	CSVFLAGGSYNEQFF
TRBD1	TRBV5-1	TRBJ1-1	CASSIGGFRDSFTTEAFF
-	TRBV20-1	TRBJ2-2	CSAPETRGAGELFF
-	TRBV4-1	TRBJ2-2	CASSQFNDRITGELFF
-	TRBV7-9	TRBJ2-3	CASSPASSDQADTQYF
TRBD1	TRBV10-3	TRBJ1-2	CAISESGQGSYYGYTF
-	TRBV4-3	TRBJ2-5	CASRRQPQETQYF
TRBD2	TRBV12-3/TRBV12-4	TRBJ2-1	CASSPGTSNNEQFF
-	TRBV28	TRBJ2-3	CASSTQGGADTQYF
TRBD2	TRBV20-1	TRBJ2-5	CSAVGTSGGARETQYF
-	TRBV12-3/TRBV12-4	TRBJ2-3	CATSRPESTDTQYF
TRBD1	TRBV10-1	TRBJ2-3	CASSEGQGAGYF
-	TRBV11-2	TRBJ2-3	CASSTRVDTQYF
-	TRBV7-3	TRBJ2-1	CASSLTRWGDEQFF
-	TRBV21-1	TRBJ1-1	CASSKVMGAFRNTEAFF
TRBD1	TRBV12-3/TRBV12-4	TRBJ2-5	CASSLEGAQETQYF
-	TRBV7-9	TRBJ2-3	CASSFEDTQYF
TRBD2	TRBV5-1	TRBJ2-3	CASSFGTRTADTQYF
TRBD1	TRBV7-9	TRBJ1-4	CASSLRPSRDRTVLGEKLFF
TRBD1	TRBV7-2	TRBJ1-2	CASSPDRVSYGYTF
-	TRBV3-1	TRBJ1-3	CASSQEGGQISGNTIYF
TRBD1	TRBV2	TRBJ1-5	CASRADRGTSNQPQHF
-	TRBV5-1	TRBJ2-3	CASSLGYTRGTDTQYF
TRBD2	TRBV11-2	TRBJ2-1	CASSLASGVWEREQFF
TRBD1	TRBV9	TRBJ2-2	CASSVGGQGNTGELFF
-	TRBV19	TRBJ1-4	CASSIKTAKEPTNEKLFF
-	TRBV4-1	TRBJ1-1	CASSRGGGRSGTEAFF
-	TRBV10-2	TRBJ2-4	CASRGGSKNIQYF
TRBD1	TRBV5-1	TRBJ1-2	CASSLAYLTQGRGGYTF
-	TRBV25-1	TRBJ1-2	CASSEGGGYGYTF
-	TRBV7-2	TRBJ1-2	CASSLYRANYGYTF
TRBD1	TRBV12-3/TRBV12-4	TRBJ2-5	CASSFRQGEETQYF
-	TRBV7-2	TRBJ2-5	CASSFRGLGSQAQYF
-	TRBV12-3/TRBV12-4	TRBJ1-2	CASSLGVVRGGYTF
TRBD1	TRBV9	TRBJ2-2	CASSVLGGGGELFF
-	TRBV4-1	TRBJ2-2	CAIGNKGGELFF
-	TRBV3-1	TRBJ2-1	CASSRDEGPGFF
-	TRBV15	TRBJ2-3	CATSRDAGTANTQYF
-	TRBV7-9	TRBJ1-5	CASSSTEKDRVNQPQHF
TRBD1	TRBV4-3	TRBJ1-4	CASSQDSGTGGVRLFF
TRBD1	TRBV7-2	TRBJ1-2	CASSPSGQGLGGYTF
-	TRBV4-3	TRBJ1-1	CASSQLGRNTEAFF
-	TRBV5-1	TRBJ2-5	CASRAIFRQETQYF
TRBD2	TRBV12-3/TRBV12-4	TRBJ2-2	CASILRGAGELFF
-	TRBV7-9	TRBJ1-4	CASSLDPRAIKLFF
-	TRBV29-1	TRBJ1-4	CSVAGHPNEKLFF
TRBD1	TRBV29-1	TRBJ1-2	CSVGTGRYGYTF
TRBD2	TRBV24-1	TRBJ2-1	CATSDNSAGGLREQFF
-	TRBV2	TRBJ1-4	CASRTQGVEKLFF
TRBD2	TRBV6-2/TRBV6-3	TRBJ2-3	CASSYYRAGGPLDTQYF